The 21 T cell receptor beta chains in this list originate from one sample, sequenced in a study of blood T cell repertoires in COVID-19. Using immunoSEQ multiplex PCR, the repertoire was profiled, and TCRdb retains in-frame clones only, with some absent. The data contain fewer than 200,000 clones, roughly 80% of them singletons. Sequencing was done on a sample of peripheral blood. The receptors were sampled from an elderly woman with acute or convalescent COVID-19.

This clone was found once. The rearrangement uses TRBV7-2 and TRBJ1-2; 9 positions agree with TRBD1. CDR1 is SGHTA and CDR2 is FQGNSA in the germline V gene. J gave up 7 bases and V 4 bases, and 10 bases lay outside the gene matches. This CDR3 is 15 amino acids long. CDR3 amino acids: CASSSQTGTGPGYTF. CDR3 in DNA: TGTGCCAGCAGCTCACAGACCGGGACAGGGCCTGGCTACACCTTC.

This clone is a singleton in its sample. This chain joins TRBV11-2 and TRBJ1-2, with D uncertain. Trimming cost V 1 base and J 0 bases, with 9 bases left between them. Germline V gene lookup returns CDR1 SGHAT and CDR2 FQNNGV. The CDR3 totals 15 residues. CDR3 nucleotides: TGTGCCAGCAGCTTAGTTCAGGAAGCTAACTATGGCTACACCTTC. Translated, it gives CASSLVQEANYGYTF.

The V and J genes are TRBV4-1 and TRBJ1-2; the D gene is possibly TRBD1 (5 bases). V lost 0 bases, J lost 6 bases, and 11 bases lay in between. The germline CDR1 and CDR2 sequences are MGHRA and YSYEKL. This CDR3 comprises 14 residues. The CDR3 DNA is TGCGCCAGCAGCCAAGATTACGGCAGGGATGGCTACACCTTC. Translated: CASSQDYGRDGYTF.

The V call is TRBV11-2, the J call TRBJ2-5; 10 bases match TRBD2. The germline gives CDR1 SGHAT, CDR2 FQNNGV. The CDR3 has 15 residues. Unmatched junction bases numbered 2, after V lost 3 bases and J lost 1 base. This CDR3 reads CASSFRTSGQETQYF. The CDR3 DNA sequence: TGTGCCAGCAGCTTTCGGACTAGCGGCCAAGAGACCCAGTACTTC.

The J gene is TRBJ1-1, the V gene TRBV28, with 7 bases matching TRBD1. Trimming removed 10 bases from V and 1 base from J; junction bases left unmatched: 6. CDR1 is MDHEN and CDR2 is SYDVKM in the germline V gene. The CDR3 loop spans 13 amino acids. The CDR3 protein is CATSRDRNTEAFF. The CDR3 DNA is TGTGCCACGTCCCGGGACAGGAACACTGAAGCTTTCTTT.

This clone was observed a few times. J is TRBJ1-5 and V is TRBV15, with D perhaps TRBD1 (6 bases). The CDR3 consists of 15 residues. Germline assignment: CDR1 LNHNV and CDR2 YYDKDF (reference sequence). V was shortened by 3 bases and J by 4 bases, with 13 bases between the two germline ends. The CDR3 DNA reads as TGTGCCACCAGCAGTGCTGGCAGGGGAAATCAGCCCCAGCATTTT. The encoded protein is CATSSAGRGNQPQHF. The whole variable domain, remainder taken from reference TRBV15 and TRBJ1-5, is DAMVIQNPRYQVTQFGKPVTLSCSQTLNHNVMYWYQQKSSQAPKLLFHYYDKDFNNEADTPDNFQSRRPNTSFCFLDIRSPGLGDTAMYLCATSSAGRGNQPQHFGDGTRLSIL.

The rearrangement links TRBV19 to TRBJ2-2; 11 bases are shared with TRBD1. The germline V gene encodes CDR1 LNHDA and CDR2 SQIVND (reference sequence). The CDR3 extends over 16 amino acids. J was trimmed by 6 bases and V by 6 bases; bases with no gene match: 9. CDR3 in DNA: TGTGCCAGTAGCCATACCGGGACAGGGGGGTCCGGGGAGCTGTTTTTT. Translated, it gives CASSHTGTGGSGELFF.

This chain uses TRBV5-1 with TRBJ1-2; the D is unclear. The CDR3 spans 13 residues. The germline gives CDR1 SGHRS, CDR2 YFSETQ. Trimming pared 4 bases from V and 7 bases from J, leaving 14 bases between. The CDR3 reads CASSRGEGGGYTF. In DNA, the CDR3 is TGCGCCAGCAGCCGCGGGGAAGGTGGTGGCTACACCTTC.

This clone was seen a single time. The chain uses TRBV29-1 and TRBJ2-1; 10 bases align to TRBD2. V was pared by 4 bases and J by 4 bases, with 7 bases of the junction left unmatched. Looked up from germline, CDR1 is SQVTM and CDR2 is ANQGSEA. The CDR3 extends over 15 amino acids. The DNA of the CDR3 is TGCAGCGTTGTAGAGCGGGGGGGAGCATACAATGAGCAGTTCTTC. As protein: CSVVERGGAYNEQFF.

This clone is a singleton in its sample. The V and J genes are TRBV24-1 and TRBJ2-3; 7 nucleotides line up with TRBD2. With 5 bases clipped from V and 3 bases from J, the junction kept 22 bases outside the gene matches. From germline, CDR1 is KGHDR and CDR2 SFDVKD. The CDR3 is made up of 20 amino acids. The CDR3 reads CATSGPSRRRESKGTDTQYF. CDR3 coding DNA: TGTGCCACCAGTGGTCCCTCCCGGAGGCGGGAGTCTAAGGGGACAGATACGCAGTATTTT.

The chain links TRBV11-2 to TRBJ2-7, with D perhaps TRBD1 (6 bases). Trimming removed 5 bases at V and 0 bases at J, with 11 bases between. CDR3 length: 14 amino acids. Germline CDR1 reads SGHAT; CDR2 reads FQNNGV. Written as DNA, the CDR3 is TGTGCCAGCAGCGTGGGACATAGCTCCTACGAGCAGTACTTC. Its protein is CASSVGHSSYEQYF.

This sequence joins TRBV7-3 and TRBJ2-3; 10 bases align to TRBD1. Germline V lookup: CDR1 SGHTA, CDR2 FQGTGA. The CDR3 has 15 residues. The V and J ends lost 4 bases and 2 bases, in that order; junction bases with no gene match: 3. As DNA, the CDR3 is TGTGCCAGCAGCTCCGGACAGGGGGACACAGATACGCAGTATTTT. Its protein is CASSSGQGDTDTQYF.

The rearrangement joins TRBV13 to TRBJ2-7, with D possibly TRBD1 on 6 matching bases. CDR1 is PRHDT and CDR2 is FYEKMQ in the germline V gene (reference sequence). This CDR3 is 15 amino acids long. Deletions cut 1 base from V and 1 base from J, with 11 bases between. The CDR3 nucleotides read TGTGCCAGCAGCTTAGTTCCCGGACAGTCCTACGAGCAGTACTTC. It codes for CASSLVPGQSYEQYF.

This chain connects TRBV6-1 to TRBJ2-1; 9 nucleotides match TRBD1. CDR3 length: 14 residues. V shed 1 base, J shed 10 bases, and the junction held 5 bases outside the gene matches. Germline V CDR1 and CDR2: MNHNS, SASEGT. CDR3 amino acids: CASSEEGQGREQFF. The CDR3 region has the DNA TGTGCCAGCAGTGAAGAGGGACAGGGTAGGGAGCAGTTCTTC.

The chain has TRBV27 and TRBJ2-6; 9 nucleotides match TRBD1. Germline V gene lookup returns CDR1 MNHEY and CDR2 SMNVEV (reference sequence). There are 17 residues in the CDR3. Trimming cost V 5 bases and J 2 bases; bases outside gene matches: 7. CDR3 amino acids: CASSPYRGPTGANVLTF. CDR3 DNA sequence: TGTGCCAGCAGTCCGTACAGGGGGCCGACTGGGGCCAACGTCCTGACTTTC.

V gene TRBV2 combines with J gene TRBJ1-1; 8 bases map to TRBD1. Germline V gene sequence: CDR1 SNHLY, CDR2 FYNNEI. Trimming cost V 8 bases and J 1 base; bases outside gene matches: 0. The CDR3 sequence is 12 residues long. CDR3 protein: CASGQGNTEAFF. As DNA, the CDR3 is TGTGCCAGCGGACAGGGGAACACTGAAGCTTTCTTT.

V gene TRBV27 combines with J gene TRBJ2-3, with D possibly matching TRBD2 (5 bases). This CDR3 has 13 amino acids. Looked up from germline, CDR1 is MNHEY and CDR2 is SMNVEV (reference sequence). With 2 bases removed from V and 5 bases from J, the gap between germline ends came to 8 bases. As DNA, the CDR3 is TGTGCCAGCAGTTTAAGAGAGGGAGATACGCAGTATTTT. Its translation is CASSLREGDTQYF.

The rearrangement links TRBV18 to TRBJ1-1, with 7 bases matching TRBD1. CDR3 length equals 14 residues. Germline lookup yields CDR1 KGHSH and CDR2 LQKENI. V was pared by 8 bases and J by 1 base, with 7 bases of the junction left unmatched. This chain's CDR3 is CASLRGQPNTEAFF. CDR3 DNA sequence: TGTGCCAGCCTAAGGGGGCAGCCGAACACTGAAGCTTTCTTT.

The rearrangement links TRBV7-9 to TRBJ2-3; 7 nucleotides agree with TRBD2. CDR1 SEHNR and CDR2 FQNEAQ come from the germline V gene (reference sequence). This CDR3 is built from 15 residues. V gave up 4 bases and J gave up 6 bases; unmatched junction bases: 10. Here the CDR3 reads CASSSGRESTDTQYF. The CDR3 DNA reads TGTGCCAGCAGCTCGGGGCGGGAGTCGACGGATACGCAGTATTTT.

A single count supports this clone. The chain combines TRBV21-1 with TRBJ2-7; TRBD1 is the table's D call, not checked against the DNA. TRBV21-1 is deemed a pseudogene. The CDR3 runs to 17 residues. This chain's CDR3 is CASSRRTRTGEQYEQYF. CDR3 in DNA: TGTGCCAGCAGCAGACGGACCCGGACAGGGGAACAGTACGAGCAGTACTTC.

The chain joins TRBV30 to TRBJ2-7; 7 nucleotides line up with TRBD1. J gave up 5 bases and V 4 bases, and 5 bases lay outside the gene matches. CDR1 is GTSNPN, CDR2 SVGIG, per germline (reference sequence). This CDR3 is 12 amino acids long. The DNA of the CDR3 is TGTGCCTGGACGACAGGGACCAACGAGCAGTACTTC. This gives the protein CAWTTGTNEQYF. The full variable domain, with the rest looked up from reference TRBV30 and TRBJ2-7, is SQTIHQWPATLVQPVGSPLSLECTVEGTSNPNLYWYRQAAGRGLQLLFYSVGIGQISSEVPQNLSASRPQDRQFILSSKKLLLSDSGFYLCAWTTGTNEQYFGPGTRLTVT.